This T cell receptor (beta chain) stems from a study of shared T cell receptors in the human thymus (dated by TCRdb to about 2021). Looking at the study overall: The study examined how self-reactive, shared T-cell receptor alpha chains are generated in the human thymus.

V is pruned by 5 bases and J by 4 bases, leaving 1 base of the junction without a gene match. Based on the germline V gene, the CDR1 and CDR2 sequences are SQVTM and ANQGSEA. The CDR3 has 12 amino acids, counting the end cysteine and phenylalanine. Here the CDR3 DNA is all that survives: 36 bases in frame from base 1. A note on this clone: Its antigen is unknown. Per-nucleotide qualities are absent, and no much larger clonotype sits a single base away.

Library preparation employed the immunoSEQ multiplex PCR assay. The table was pulled from immuneACCESS by TCRdb, which kept in-frame rearrangements only. Such tables lose some clones; where checked, under half of the loss comes from unresolved V genes, and the rest has no known cause. The sample includes roughly 410,000 clones, with 95% observed a single time. Of the sample, around 0.018% falls within the top ten clones. Recombination connected TRBV29-1 to TRBJ2-7; TRBD1 aligns with 11 central bases. This clonotype was obtained from a human donor. Sequencing was carried out using thymocytes. The nucleotide sequence is given as TGCAGCGTTAGGGACAGGGGGTACGAGCAGTACTTC. Translated, this is CSVRDRGYEQYF.